What follows are 16 T cell receptor beta chains derived from one specimen sequenced in a study of T cell responses to AZD1222 COVID-19 vaccine (dated by TCRdb to the early 2020s). Libraries came from the immunoSEQ multiplex PCR assay. The source is immuneACCESS, and TCRdb retained only in-frame sequences with V and J called. Part of the clones is not carried over; for the studies checked, unresolved V genes explain less than half of this, and the remainder is unexplained. The sample has roughly 100,000 clones on record, over 80% of them singletons. The top ten clones comprise roughly 22% of the sample. The sample's time point label, decoded: baseline before first vaccination. The sequences come from peripheral blood, collected on day 0 of AZD1222 vaccination. The receptors were gathered from an adult in good health.

This chain uses TRBV7-9 with TRBJ2-5, with TRBD2 matching 8 bases. The germline V gene encodes CDR1 SEHNR and CDR2 FQNEAQ (reference sequence). The CDR3 length is 14 residues. The V segment lost 0 bases and the J segment 9 bases; nucleotides outside the gene matches: 6. CDR3 bases: TGTGCCAGCAGCTTAGCCCAGGGACTAGGGGCCCAGTACTTC. Translated: CASSLAQGLGAQYF.

The J gene is TRBJ2-1, the V gene TRBV5-4; 13 positions match TRBD2. Germline CDR1 SGHNT, CDR2 YYREEE (reference sequence). This CDR3 contains 16 residues. The V gene end was trimmed by 0 bases and the J gene end by 9 bases; junction bases not matched to a gene: 6. CDR3 sequence (DNA): TGTGCCAGCAGCTTGGGTGGGACTAGCGGGAAGGTTGAGCAGTTCTTC. It translates to CASSLGGTSGKVEQFF.

This chain connects TRBV25-1 to TRBJ1-4; the match to TRBD1 covers 8 bases. CDR1 is MGHDK, CDR2 SYGVNS, per germline. Germline trimming cut 6 bases from V and 0 bases from J; bases unmatched to any gene: 6. The length of the CDR3 is 16 residues. CDR3 nucleotides: TGTGCCAGCAGGACGACAGGGGTCGCAACTAATGAAAAACTGTTTTTT. Translated, it gives CASRTTGVATNEKLFF.

The chain employs TRBV28 and TRBJ1-3, with a tentative D call TRBD1 (5 bases). The V end was cut by 3 bases, the J end by 1 base, with 10 bases between. This CDR3 comprises 15 residues. In germline, CDR1 is MDHEN, CDR2 SYDVKM. The CDR3 spells CASSFRGSSGNTIYF. The CDR3 DNA sequence: TGTGCCAGCAGTTTTCGGGGGTCTTCTGGAAACACCATATATTTT.

This chain connects TRBV6-5 to TRBJ2-7, with D perhaps assigned TRBD1 or TRBD2 (5 bases each). V lost 7 bases and J 6 bases, leaving 19 bases between the germline ends. Per germline, CDR1 MNHEY and CDR2 SVGAGI. The CDR3 length is 14 residues. CDR3 sequence (DNA): TGTGCCAGCAAGCGGACAACCGGGGCGGGCGAGCAGTACTTC. Amino acid sequence: CASKRTTGAGEQYF.

This clone was counted once. The chain is built from TRBV7-9 and TRBJ2-1, with 10 nucleotides matching TRBD2. There are 18 residues in the CDR3. Per the germline V gene, CDR1 is SEHNR and CDR2 is FQNEAQ (reference sequence). Trimming cost V 1 base and J 5 bases; bases outside gene matches: 11. The CDR3 sequence: CASSLEGLLAGVHNEQFF. CDR3 nucleotide sequence: TGTGCCAGCAGCTTAGAGGGGCTGCTAGCGGGGGTCCACAATGAGCAGTTCTTC.

V usage is TRBV19 and J usage is TRBJ2-5, with TRBD1 matching over 7 bases. This CDR3 contains 11 residues. Germline values: CDR1 LNHDA, CDR2 SQIVND (reference sequence). The trim removed 6 bases at V and 9 bases at J, leaving 4 bases unmatched. The CDR3 reads CASRQQGPQYF. The CDR3 DNA is TGTGCCAGTAGGCAACAGGGGCCCCAGTACTTC.

In its sample, this clone was seen a few times. The CDR3 sequence: CASSTPWDRQSILFEKLFF. In DNA form, the CDR3 reads TGTGCCAGCAGCACCCCCTGGGACAGGCAATCTATTCTATTCGAAAAACTGTTTTTT. The chain links TRBV21-1 to TRBJ1-4; the D segment call TRBD1 is taken from the table without a DNA check. TRBV21-1 is a listed pseudogene. The CDR3 totals 19 residues.

The chain employs TRBV6-2 or TRBV6-3 and TRBJ2-2; 7 bases map to TRBD1. The CDR3 loop spans 14 amino acids. Looked up from germline, CDR1 is MNHEY and CDR2 is SVGEGT. The J segment lost 2 bases and the V segment lost 6 bases, leaving 3 bases of the junction unmatched. The CDR3 is CASSGQDNTGELFF. DNA for the CDR3: TGTGCCAGCAGCGGACAGGACAACACCGGGGAGCTGTTTTTT.

J is TRBJ2-2 and V is TRBV4-3; no clear D gene. The CDR3 contains 14 residues. Germline V gene lookup returns CDR1 LGHNA and CDR2 YSLEER. The V end lost 5 bases, the J end lost 3 bases, and 10 bases lay between the germline ends. CDR3 DNA: TGCGCCAGCAGCTATCGTGGGGACACCGGGGAGCTGTTTTTT. Translation: CASSYRGDTGELFF.

The rearrangement uses TRBV29-1 and TRBJ1-4; 8 nucleotides agree with TRBD1. Per germline, CDR1 SQVTM and CDR2 ANQGSEA. J gave up 8 bases and V 7 bases, and 6 bases lay outside the gene matches. This CDR3 spans 12 amino acids. The CDR3 DNA is TGCAGCGGGGGACAGGAAAGGGAAAAACTGTTTTTT. This codes for CSGGQEREKLFF.

The chain is built from TRBV29-1 and TRBJ1-1, with TRBD1 matching over 10 bases. Trimming removed 6 bases from V and 5 bases from J; junction bases left unmatched: 3. Per the germline V gene, CDR1 is SQVTM and CDR2 is ANQGSEA. The CDR3 has 12 amino acids. CDR3 amino acids: CSVRQGATEAFF. In DNA form, the CDR3 reads TGCAGCGTCCGACAGGGGGCAACTGAAGCTTTCTTT.

The genes are TRBV11-2 and TRBJ2-7; D perhaps matches TRBD1 (6 bases). The CDR3 runs 14 residues. The V end was cut by 5 bases, the J end by 2 bases, with 13 bases between. Germline assignment: CDR1 SGHAT and CDR2 FQNNGV. CDR3: CASSSPGEAYEQYF. Here the CDR3 DNA reads TGTGCCAGCAGCAGCCCAGGGGAAGCCTACGAGCAGTACTTC.

This clone is a singleton in its sample. J is TRBJ1-2 and V is TRBV5-1; D is unclear. V was clipped by 0 bases and J by 2 bases, with 8 bases between them. The V gene's germline CDR1 is SGHRS and CDR2 YFSETQ. This CDR3 is 14 amino acids long. This CDR3 is CASSLELRNYGYTF. The CDR3 region has the DNA TGCGCCAGCAGCTTGGAGCTCCGAAACTATGGCTACACCTTC.

The gene calls are TRBV19 and TRBJ2-7; D ambiguous. The V gene lost 2 bases and the J gene lost 2 bases, with 7 bases spanning the gap. In germline, CDR1 is LNHDA, CDR2 SQIVND (reference sequence). The CDR3 has 13 residues. In nucleotides, the CDR3 is TGTGCCAGTAGTATAAGGCTAGCCTACGAGCAGTACTTC. Translation gives CASSIRLAYEQYF.

V and J are TRBV30 and TRBJ2-5; possible D gene TRBD1, 5 bases. The CDR3 consists of 13 residues. Trimming removed 3 bases from V and 5 bases from J, with 13 bases in between. Per germline, CDR1 GTSNPN and CDR2 SVGIG (reference sequence). CDR3 amino acids: CAWRVGRVETQYF. The CDR3 coding sequence is TGTGCCTGGAGGGTTGGCAGGGTGGAGACCCAGTACTTC.